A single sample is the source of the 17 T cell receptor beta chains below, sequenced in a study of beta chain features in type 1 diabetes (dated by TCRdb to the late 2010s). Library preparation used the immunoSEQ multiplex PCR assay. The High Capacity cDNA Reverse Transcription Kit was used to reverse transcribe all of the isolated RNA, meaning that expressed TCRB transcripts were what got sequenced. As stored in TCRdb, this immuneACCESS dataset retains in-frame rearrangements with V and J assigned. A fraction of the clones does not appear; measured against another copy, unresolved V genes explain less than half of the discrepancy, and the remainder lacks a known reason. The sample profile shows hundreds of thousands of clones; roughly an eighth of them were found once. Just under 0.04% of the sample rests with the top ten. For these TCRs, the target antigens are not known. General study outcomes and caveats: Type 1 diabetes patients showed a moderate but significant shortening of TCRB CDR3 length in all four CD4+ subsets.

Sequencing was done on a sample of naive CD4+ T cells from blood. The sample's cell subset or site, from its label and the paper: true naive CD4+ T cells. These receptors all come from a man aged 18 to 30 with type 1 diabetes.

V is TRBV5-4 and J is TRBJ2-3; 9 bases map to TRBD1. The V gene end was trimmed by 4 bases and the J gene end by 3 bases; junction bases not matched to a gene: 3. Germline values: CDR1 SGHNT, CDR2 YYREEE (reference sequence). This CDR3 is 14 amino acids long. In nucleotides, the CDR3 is TGTGCCAGCAGCCCTGGACAGGGGACAGATACGCAGTATTTT. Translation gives CASSPGQGTDTQYF.

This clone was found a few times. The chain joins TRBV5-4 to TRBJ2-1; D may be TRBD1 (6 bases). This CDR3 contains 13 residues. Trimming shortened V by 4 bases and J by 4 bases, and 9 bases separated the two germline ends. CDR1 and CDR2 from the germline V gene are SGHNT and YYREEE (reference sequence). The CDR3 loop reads CASSGTRYNEQFF. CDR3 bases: TGTGCCAGCAGCGGGACAAGGTACAATGAGCAGTTCTTC.

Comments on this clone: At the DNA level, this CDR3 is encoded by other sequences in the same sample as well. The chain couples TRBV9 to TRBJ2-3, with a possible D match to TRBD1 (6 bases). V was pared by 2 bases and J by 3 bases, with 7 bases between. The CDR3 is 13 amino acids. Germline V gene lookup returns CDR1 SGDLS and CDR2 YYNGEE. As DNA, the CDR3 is TGTGCCAGCAGCGTCCAGGGGACAGATACGCAGTATTTT. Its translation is CASSVQGTDTQYF.

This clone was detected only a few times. The chain's CDR3 is CASSPPSTGDGYTF. CDR3 sequence (DNA): TGTGCCAGCTCACCACCGAGTACGGGGGATGGCTACACCTTC. V usage is TRBV18 and J usage is TRBJ1-2, with a weak D call TRBD1 (5 bases). The V end was cut by 0 bases, the J end by 6 bases, with 11 bases between. The CDR3 contains 14 residues. The germline gives CDR1 KGHSH, CDR2 LQKENI.

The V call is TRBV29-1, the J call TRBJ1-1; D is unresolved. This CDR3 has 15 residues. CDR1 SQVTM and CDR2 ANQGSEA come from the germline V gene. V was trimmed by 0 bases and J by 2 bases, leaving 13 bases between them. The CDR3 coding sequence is TGCAGCGTTGAAGAGGGAACATGGGTTAACACTGAAGCTTTCTTT. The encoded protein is CSVEEGTWVNTEAFF.

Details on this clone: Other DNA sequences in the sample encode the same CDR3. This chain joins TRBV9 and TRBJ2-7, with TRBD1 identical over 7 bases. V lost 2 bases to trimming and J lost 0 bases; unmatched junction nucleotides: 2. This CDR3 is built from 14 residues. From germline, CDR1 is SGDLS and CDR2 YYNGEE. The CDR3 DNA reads TGTGCCAGCAGCGTGACAGGGAGCTCCTACGAGCAGTACTTC. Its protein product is CASSVTGSSYEQYF. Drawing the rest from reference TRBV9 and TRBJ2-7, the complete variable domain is DSGVTQTPKHLITATGQRVTLRCSPRSGDLSVYWYQQSLDQGLQFLIQYYNGEERAKGNILERFSAQQFPDLHSELNLSSLELGDSALYFCASSVTGSSYEQYFGPGTRLTVT.

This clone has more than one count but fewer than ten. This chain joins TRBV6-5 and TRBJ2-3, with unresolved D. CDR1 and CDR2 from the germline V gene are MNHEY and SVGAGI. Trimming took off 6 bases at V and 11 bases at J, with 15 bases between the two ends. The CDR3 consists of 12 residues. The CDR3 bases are TGTGCCAGCAGCCAGGCCGGCTGGGGGCAGTATTTT. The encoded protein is CASSQAGWGQYF.

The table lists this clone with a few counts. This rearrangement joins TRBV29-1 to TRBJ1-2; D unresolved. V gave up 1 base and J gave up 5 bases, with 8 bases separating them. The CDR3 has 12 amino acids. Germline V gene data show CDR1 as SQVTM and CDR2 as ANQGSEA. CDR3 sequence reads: CSVEGTVYGYTF. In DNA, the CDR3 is TGCAGCGTTGAAGGGACGGTGTATGGCTACACCTTC.

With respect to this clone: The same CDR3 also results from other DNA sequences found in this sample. CDR3 nucleotide sequence: TGCAGTGCTGGGGACAGCTACGAGCAGTACTTC. This codes for CSAGDSYEQYF. The V gene is TRBV20-1, the J gene TRBJ2-7, with TRBD1 matching 7 bases. V lost 5 bases to trimming and J lost 3 bases; unmatched junction nucleotides: 1. In germline, CDR1 is DFQATT, CDR2 SNEGSKA (reference sequence). The CDR3 has 11 amino acids.

The CDR3 coding sequence is TGTGCCAGCAGTTTGGCAGGGTCGAACACTGAAGCTTTCTTT. Translating it yields CASSLAGSNTEAFF. The rearrangement joins TRBV6-5 to TRBJ1-1; the D gene is possibly TRBD1 (5 bases). V was pared by 4 bases and J by 1 base, with 10 bases between. This CDR3 has 14 amino acids. Germline CDR1 is MNHEY and CDR2 is SVGAGI.

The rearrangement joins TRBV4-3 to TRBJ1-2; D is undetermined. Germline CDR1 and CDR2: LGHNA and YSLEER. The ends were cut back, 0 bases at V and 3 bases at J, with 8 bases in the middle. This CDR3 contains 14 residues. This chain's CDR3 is CASSQDAQHYGYTF. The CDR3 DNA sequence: TGCGCCAGCAGCCAAGATGCACAGCACTATGGCTACACCTTC.

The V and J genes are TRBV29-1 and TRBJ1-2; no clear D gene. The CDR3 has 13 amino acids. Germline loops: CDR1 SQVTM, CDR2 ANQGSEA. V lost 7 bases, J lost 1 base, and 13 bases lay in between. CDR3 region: CSDGRFVNYGYTF. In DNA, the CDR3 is TGCAGCGACGGACGGTTCGTTAACTATGGCTACACCTTC.

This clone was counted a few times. The CDR3 nucleotides are TGTGCCAGCAGCGTCGGGGGGGCCTTCTACAATGAGCAGTTCTTC. This gives the protein CASSVGGAFYNEQFF. The chain couples TRBV11-2 to TRBJ2-1, with TRBD2 matching over 8 bases. Germline V gives CDR1 SGHAT, CDR2 FQNNGV. Trimming removed 5 bases from V and 3 bases from J; junction bases left unmatched: 6. The CDR3 is 15 residues long.

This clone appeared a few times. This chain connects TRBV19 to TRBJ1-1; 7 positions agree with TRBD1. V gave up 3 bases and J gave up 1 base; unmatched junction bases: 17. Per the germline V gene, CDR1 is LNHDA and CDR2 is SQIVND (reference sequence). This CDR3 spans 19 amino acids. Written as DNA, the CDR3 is TGTGCCAGTAGTATTCGTTACTCGACAGGGAGTAAGGAGAACACTGAAGCTTTCTTT. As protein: CASSIRYSTGSKENTEAFF.

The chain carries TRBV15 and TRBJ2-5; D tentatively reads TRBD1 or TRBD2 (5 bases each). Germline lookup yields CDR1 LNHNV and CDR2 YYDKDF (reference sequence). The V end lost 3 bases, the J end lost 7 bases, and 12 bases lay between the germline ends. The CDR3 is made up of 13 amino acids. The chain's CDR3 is CATSSPHGGTQYF. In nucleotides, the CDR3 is TGTGCCACCAGCAGTCCTCATGGGGGGACCCAGTACTTC.

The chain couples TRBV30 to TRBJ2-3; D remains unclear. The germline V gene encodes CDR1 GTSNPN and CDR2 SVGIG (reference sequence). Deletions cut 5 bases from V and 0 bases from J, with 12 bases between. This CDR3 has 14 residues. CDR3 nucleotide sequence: TGTGCCTGGGGCCGGACGTTTAGCACAGATACGCAGTATTTT. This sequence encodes CAWGRTFSTDTQYF. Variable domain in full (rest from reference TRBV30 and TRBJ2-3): SQTIHQWPATLVQPVGSPLSLECTVEGTSNPNLYWYRQAAGRGLQLLFYSVGIGQISSEVPQNLSASRPQDRQFILSSKKLLLSDSGFYLCAWGRTFSTDTQYFGPGTRLTVL.

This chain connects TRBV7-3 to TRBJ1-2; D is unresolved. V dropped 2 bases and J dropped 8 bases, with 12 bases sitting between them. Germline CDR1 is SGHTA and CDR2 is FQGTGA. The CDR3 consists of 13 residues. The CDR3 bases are TGTGCCAGCAGCTTACTAGGGAGGTCGGGCTACACCTTC. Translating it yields CASSLLGRSGYTF.